This TCR beta chain originates from a study of CD8 T cells in Susac syndrome. Random hexamers were used to reverse transcribe an amount of roughly 0.45 to 1 ug RNA. TCRdb ran MiXCR on the immunoSEQ multiplex PCR reads and lists one entry per CDR3 protein. The data contain about 300,000 distinct CDR3 sequences, roughly 81% of them singletons. This receptor was taken from a human donor with multiple sclerosis. Sequencing input: CD8+ T cells from PBMCs.

CDR3 nucleotide sequence: TGTGCCAGCACGGGGACAGGGCATGGCTACACCTTC. It translates to CASTGTGHGYTF. The chain recombines TRBV2 with TRBJ1-2, with 9 positions matching TRBD1. The trim removed 7 bases at V and 6 bases at J, leaving 3 bases unmatched. The CDR3 is 12 amino acids. Germline V gene lookup returns CDR1 SNHLY and CDR2 FYNNEI. The full variable domain, its missing parts supplied by reference TRBV2 and TRBJ1-2, is EPEVTQTPSHQVTQMGQEVILRCVPISNHLYFYWYRQILGQKVEFLVSFYNNEISEKSEIFDDQFSVERPDGSNFTLKIRSTKLEDSAMYFCASTGTGHGYTFGSGTRLTVV.